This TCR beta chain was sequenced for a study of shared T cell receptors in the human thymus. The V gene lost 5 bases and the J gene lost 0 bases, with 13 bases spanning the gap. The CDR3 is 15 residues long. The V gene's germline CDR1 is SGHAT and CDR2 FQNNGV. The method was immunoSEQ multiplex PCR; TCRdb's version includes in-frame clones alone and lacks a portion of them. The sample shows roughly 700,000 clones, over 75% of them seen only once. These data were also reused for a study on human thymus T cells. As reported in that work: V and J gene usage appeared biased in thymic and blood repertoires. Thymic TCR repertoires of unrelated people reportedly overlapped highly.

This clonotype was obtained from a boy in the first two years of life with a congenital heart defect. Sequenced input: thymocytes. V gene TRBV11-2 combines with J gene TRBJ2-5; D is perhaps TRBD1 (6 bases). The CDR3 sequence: CASSPGQMYQETQYF. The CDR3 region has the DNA TGTGCCAGCAGCCCGGGACAAATGTACCAAGAGACCCAGTACTTC. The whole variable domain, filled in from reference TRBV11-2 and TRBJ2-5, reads EAGVAQSPRYKIIEKRQSVAFWCNPISGHATLYWYQQILGQGPKLLIQFQNNGVVDDSQLPKDRFSAERLKGVDSTLKIQPAKLEDSAVYLCASSPGQMYQETQYFGPGTRLLVL.